Below are 30 T cell receptor beta chains sequenced from a single sample in a study of CD8 T cells in ankylosing spondylitis. Study-wide points: Apparently characteristic of ankylosing spondylitis blood was a TCR beta motif (roughly 8 highly homologous variants).

A single record per CDR3 protein comes from TCRdb applying MiXCR to the 5' RACE reads. The sample records 330,000 or so distinct CDR3 sequences, less than 9.5% being singletons. Their specific antigens are unknown. Input material: blood, either unsorted or a sorted T cell fraction (not recorded which). The source is a male donor with ankylosing spondylitis.

The chain uses TRBV3-1 and TRBJ2-7, with 9 bases lining up with TRBD1. This CDR3 is 13 amino acids long. Germline V gives CDR1 LGHDT, CDR2 YNNKEL (reference sequence). V gave up 4 bases and J gave up 7 bases; unmatched junction bases: 5. The DNA of the CDR3 is TGTGCCAGCAGCCGGGACAGGGCACGAGAGCAGTACTTC. It encodes CASSRDRAREQYF.

V usage is TRBV5-1 and J usage is TRBJ2-7; maybe TRBD2 (6 bases). Trimming took off 0 bases at V and 0 bases at J, with 7 bases between the two ends. Germline CDR1 and CDR2: SGHRS and YFSETQ. The CDR3 length is 14 residues. As DNA, the CDR3 is TGCGCCAGCAGCTTGGAACTAGCCTCCTACGAGCAGTACTTC. The encoded protein is CASSLELASYEQYF.

This clonotype has a handful of counts. The chain employs TRBV5-1 and TRBJ2-2, with D possibly TRBD2 on 5 matching bases. The CDR3 totals 13 residues. Germline assignment: CDR1 SGHRS and CDR2 YFSETQ. V lost 5 bases to trimming and J lost 6 bases, with 11 bases between them. CDR3 sequence reads: CASRTREAGELFF. The CDR3 DNA is TGCGCCAGCAGAACTAGAGAGGCCGGGGAGCTGTTTTTT.

DNA of the CDR3: TGTGCCAGCAGCGCGGACAGCTCAACAGATACGCAGTATTTT. It encodes CASSADSSTDTQYF. The chain combines TRBV7-8 with TRBJ2-3; tentatively, D is TRBD1 (6 bases). Trimming took 5 bases from V and 3 from J, leaving 12 bases between them. The CDR3 contains 14 residues. Germline V gene lookup returns CDR1 SGHVS and CDR2 FQNEAQ.

The chain is built from TRBV2 and TRBJ2-1; D is unresolved. The V and J ends lost 1 base and 9 bases respectively, with 10 bases between them. The germline V gene encodes CDR1 SNHLY and CDR2 FYNNEI. This CDR3 comprises 13 residues. The CDR3 protein is CASSEVRVGEQFF. DNA for the CDR3: TGTGCCAGCAGTGAAGTTAGGGTGGGTGAGCAGTTCTTC. Based on the CDR3 plus reference TRBV2 and TRBJ2-1, the full variable domain is EPEVTQTPSHQVTQMGQEVILRCVPISNHLYFYWYRQILGQKVEFLVSFYNNEISEKSEIFDDQFSVERPDGSNFTLKIRSTKLEDSAMYFCASSEVRVGEQFFGPGTRLTVL.

This clonotype was seen at least ten times. This chain uses TRBV12-3 or TRBV12-4 with TRBJ2-7; D is ambiguous. The CDR3 has 14 amino acids. V was clipped by 6 bases and J by 7 bases, with 19 bases between them. CDR3 sequence reads: CASSILGGSREQYF. The CDR3 coding sequence is TGTGCCAGCAGCATCCTCGGCGGTTCGCGTGAGCAGTACTTC.

The J gene is TRBJ2-1, the V gene TRBV7-3, with 9 bases that match TRBD2. The J segment lost 6 bases and the V segment lost 6 bases, leaving 12 bases of the junction unmatched. The CDR3 runs to 16 residues. CDR1 and CDR2 (germline): SGHTA, FQGTGA. CDR3 sequence reads: CASSPTSGQRGNEQFF. CDR3 sequence (DNA): TGTGCCAGCAGTCCTACTAGCGGGCAAAGGGGCAATGAGCAGTTCTTC.

The rearrangement links TRBV12-3 or TRBV12-4 to TRBJ2-3; D gene uncertain. The CDR3 runs to 14 residues. The V and J ends lost 5 bases and 3 bases respectively, with 12 bases between them. CDR3 sequence reads: CASSEFGTTDTQYF. CDR3 nucleotide sequence: TGTGCCAGCAGTGAGTTTGGTACAACAGATACGCAGTATTTT.

This clonotype was seen a handful of times. J is TRBJ1-4 and V is TRBV3-1; D possibly corresponds to TRBD1 (6 bases). The germline gives CDR1 LGHDT, CDR2 YNNKEL (reference sequence). The CDR3 consists of 15 residues. V lost 0 bases, J lost 8 bases, and 13 bases lay in between. CDR3 in DNA: TGTGCCAGCAGCCAAGATAACGCAGGGGTCGAAAAACTGTTTTTT. It encodes CASSQDNAGVEKLFF.

The rearrangement uses TRBV18 and TRBJ1-4, with 9 bases fitting TRBD1. After removal of 6 bases from V and 8 bases from J, the junction contained 10 bases not matched to a gene. The CDR3 consists of 15 residues. The germline gives CDR1 KGHSH, CDR2 LQKENI. DNA for the CDR3: TGTGCCAGCTCGGAAGACAGGGGGAGTGGAGAAAAACTGTTTTTT. Translating it yields CASSEDRGSGEKLFF.

This clonotype was seen many times. The rearrangement links TRBV2 to TRBJ2-3, with D hard to call. The length of the CDR3 is 14 residues. The germline CDR1 and CDR2 sequences are SNHLY and FYNNEI. The V end lost 7 bases, the J end lost 2 bases, and 13 bases lay between the germline ends. CDR3 region: CASTGSVVTDTQYF. In nucleotides, the CDR3 is TGTGCCAGCACAGGTTCGGTTGTCACAGATACGCAGTATTTT.

The rearrangement links TRBV25-1 to TRBJ1-1; tentative D call: TRBD1 (6 bases). Between the trimmed V and J ends, which lost 4 bases and 7 bases, there was a span of 19 bases. The CDR3 contains 15 residues. Germline V lookup: CDR1 MGHDK, CDR2 SYGVNS. CDR3: CASSVLGAFGGEAFF. The CDR3 nucleotides are TGTGCCAGCAGTGTGTTGGGGGCGTTTGGGGGTGAAGCTTTCTTT.

The V gene is TRBV27, the J gene TRBJ2-2, with 9 bases fitting TRBD1. V lost 6 bases and J lost 5; bases outside the gene matches: 10. The germline CDR1 and CDR2 sequences are MNHEY and SMNVEV (reference sequence). There are 16 residues in the CDR3. The CDR3 DNA reads as TGTGCCAGCAGAAGCACCCGGGACAGGGTAACCGGGGAGCTGTTTTTT. Protein product: CASRSTRDRVTGELFF.

This clonotype has a handful of counts. This rearrangement joins TRBV5-1 to TRBJ2-3; a weak D match, TRBD1 (7 bases). This CDR3 region has 17 residues. Deletions cut 4 bases from V and 5 bases from J, with 23 bases between. CDR1 SGHRS and CDR2 YFSETQ come from the germline V gene. CDR3 sequence: CASSQGGGPKNGDTQYF. The CDR3 DNA is TGCGCCAGCAGCCAGGGGGGAGGCCCCAAAAATGGAGATACGCAGTATTTT.

The sample holds a few counts of this clonotype. The J gene is TRBJ2-3, the V gene TRBV5-1; TRBD2 aligns across 8 bases. The CDR3 length is 15 residues. Per germline, CDR1 SGHRS and CDR2 YFSETQ. After removal of 3 bases from V and 6 bases from J, the junction contained 9 bases not matched to a gene. The CDR3 reads CASSSSGGYRDTQYF. The CDR3 coding sequence is TGCGCCAGCAGCTCCAGCGGGGGCTATAGGGATACGCAGTATTTT.

This sequence joins TRBV28 and TRBJ2-7; 7 bases align to TRBD2. CDR1 and CDR2 from the germline V gene are MDHEN and SYDVKM. Trimming removed 3 bases from V and 2 bases from J; junction bases left unmatched: 16. CDR3 size: 18 residues. The CDR3 spells CASSLGGSPGLPPYEQYF. In DNA, the CDR3 is TGTGCCAGCAGTTTGGGGGGGTCACCGGGACTACCCCCCTACGAGCAGTACTTC.

This clonotype was seen a handful of times. The rearrangement uses TRBV29-1 and TRBJ2-2, with 10 bases aligning to TRBD2. This CDR3 region has 15 residues. Unmatched junction bases numbered 4, after V lost 2 bases and J lost 4 bases. Germline CDR1 and CDR2: SQVTM and ANQGSEA. CDR3 DNA sequence: TGCAGCGTTGAACAAGCGGGAGGGACCACCGGGGAGCTGTTTTTT. This encodes CSVEQAGGTTGELFF.

J is TRBJ2-2 and V is TRBV24-1; D gene ambiguous. V was pared by 7 bases and J by 4 bases, with 12 bases between. CDR1 KGHDR and CDR2 SFDVKD come from the germline V gene. The CDR3 is made up of 14 amino acids. The CDR3 spells CATSTTDGTGELFF. The CDR3, as DNA: TGTGCCACCAGCACCACTGACGGCACCGGGGAGCTGTTTTTT.

This clonotype has just a few counts. The chain links TRBV29-1 to TRBJ2-1; D not resolved. Germline values: CDR1 SQVTM, CDR2 ANQGSEA. CDR3 length equals 14 residues. The V end lost 2 bases, the J end lost 5 bases, and 13 bases lay between the germline ends. DNA of the CDR3: TGCAGCGTTGAATCCGGGCCTCTGAACAATGAGCAGTTCTTC. Its translation: CSVESGPLNNEQFF.

The chain carries TRBV10-3 and TRBJ1-5, with D uncertain. V gave up 5 bases and J gave up 0 bases, with 5 bases separating them. Germline lookup yields CDR1 ENHRY and CDR2 SYGVKD. The CDR3 has 13 amino acids. DNA of the CDR3: TGTGCCATCAGTTCCGATAGCAATCAGCCCCAGCATTTT. It codes for CAISSDSNQPQHF.

There are many counts of this clonotype. This chain uses TRBV11-2 with TRBJ2-2; possibly TRBD1 for D (5 bases). There are 14 residues in the CDR3. V lost 5 bases and J lost 1, with 8 bases in between. CDR1 is SGHAT and CDR2 is FQNNGV in the germline V gene. CDR3 DNA sequence: TGTGCCAGCAGCCCTGACAGGAACACCGGGGAGCTGTTTTTT. The encoded protein is CASSPDRNTGELFF.

This clonotype was counted only a few times. The chain has TRBV7-2 and TRBJ1-5; maybe TRBD1 (5 bases). V was clipped by 1 base and J by 2 bases, with 12 bases between them. Per germline, CDR1 SGHTA and CDR2 FQGNSA. CDR3 length equals 16 residues. The CDR3 DNA reads TGTGCCAGCAGCTTAGTACGCAGGGCTGGCAATCAGCCCCAGCATTTT. Its protein product is CASSLVRRAGNQPQHF.

This clonotype was counted between two and nine times. The rearrangement uses TRBV4-3 and TRBJ1-2; D gene ambiguous. The CDR3 runs to 13 residues. V lost 1 base and J lost 3, with 6 bases in between. Germline loops: CDR1 LGHNA, CDR2 YSLEER. DNA for the CDR3: TGCGCCAGCAGCCAAGCGGACGACTATGGCTACACCTTC. This gives the protein CASSQADDYGYTF.

There are many counts of this clonotype. The V gene is TRBV27, the J gene TRBJ2-7; 7 bases agree with TRBD1. Trimming took 5 bases from V and 4 from J; bases not matched to a gene: 5. Germline values: CDR1 MNHEY, CDR2 SMNVEV (reference sequence). The CDR3 spans 13 residues. The CDR3 DNA sequence: TGTGCCAGCAGTCTCACGGGACAGTACGAGCAGTACTTC. Its protein product is CASSLTGQYEQYF.

This clonotype was seen only once. This chain links TRBV27 with TRBJ2-1; D is uncertain. This CDR3 contains 15 residues. CDR1 is MNHEY, CDR2 SMNVEV, per germline (reference sequence). The V gene lost 5 bases and the J gene lost 0 bases, with 11 bases spanning the gap. As DNA, the CDR3 is TGTGCCAGCAGTACAACACGGAGCTCCTACAATGAGCAGTTCTTC. This sequence encodes CASSTTRSSYNEQFF.

This clonotype was recorded many times. The V call is TRBV7-3, the J call TRBJ2-3, with D perhaps assigned TRBD1 or TRBD2 (5 bases each). CDR3 length: 15 residues. CDR1 is SGHTA and CDR2 is FQGTGA in the germline V gene. V was trimmed by 0 bases and J by 0 bases, leaving 7 bases between them. The CDR3 protein is CASSLTGDSTDTQYF. CDR3 DNA sequence: TGTGCCAGCAGCTTAACCGGGGACAGCACAGATACGCAGTATTTT.

The V and J genes are TRBV12-3 or TRBV12-4 and TRBJ2-6; D is ambiguous. Deletions cut 6 bases from V and 4 bases from J, with 10 bases between. There are 14 residues in the CDR3. The CDR3 loop is CASSLRLGANVLTF. CDR3 in DNA: TGTGCCAGCAGCCTCCGGCTCGGGGCCAACGTCCTGACTTTC.

This clonotype was counted a few times. The chain carries TRBV7-9 and TRBJ2-7; D may be TRBD2 (5 bases). The CDR3 sequence is 13 residues long. The germline V gene encodes CDR1 SEHNR and CDR2 FQNEAQ (reference sequence). The V end was cut by 5 bases, the J end by 4 bases, with 12 bases between. Here the CDR3 DNA reads TGTGCCAGCAGCCCCCCGGAGGCTTACGAGCAGTACTTC. Amino acids: CASSPPEAYEQYF. The full variable domain, with the rest looked up from reference TRBV7-9 and TRBJ2-7, is DTGVSQNPRHKITKRGQNVTFRCDPISEHNRLYWYRQTLGQGPEFLTYFQNEAQLEKSRLLSDRFSAERPKGSFSTLEIQRTEQGDSAMYLCASSPPEAYEQYFGPGTRLTVT.

The V call is TRBV3-1, the J call TRBJ2-1; the D is unclear. The germline V gene encodes CDR1 LGHDT and CDR2 YNNKEL (reference sequence). The CDR3 runs to 15 residues. Between the trimmed V and J ends, which lost 0 bases and 7 bases, there was a span of 13 bases. This chain's CDR3 is CASSQDRLGWNEQFF. In DNA, the CDR3 is TGTGCCAGCAGCCAAGATAGGCTGGGGTGGAATGAGCAGTTCTTC.

This clonotype has at least ten counts. The chain is built from TRBV12-3 or TRBV12-4 and TRBJ2-7; either TRBD1 or TRBD2 may fit D (5 bases each). The CDR3 contains 13 residues. V lost 6 bases and J lost 6, with 15 bases in between. The CDR3 loop is CASRRPEGSEQYF. CDR3 DNA: TGTGCCAGCAGGAGACCAGAGGGGTCCGAGCAGTACTTC.